This TCR beta chain was captured in a study of response to subunit inactivated influenza vaccine. The CDR3 covers 15 residues. The germline V and J ends were trimmed by 7 bases and 3 bases, with 19 bases remaining between them. The germline V gene encodes CDR1 LGHNA and CDR2 YNFKEQ. TCRdb independently ran MiXCR on the RT-PCR reads; one entry per CDR3 protein. The table records 500,000 to 550,000 distinct CDR3 sequences, 7.2% of them present only once. Overall study results and limits: It was the authors' suggestion that each seasonal influenza vaccination recruits few new T cells.

Remarks on this clonotype: What it recognizes is unknown. This may come from a read error, since a much larger clone is one base off.

Here the sequenced sample was PBMCs from blood, taken around 25 months after vaccination. This clonotype was obtained from a man between 45 and 75 years old who received an inactivated influenza vaccine. The V gene is TRBV4-2, the J gene TRBJ2-7; D may correspond to TRBD1 or TRBD2 (5 bases each). In DNA, the CDR3 is TGTGCCAGCAACCAGCCGGGACCCGAATTCTACGAGCAGTACTTC. It yields the protein CASNQPGPEFYEQYF.